A selection of T cell receptor beta chains follows, all from one sample in a study of early T cells in non-severe SARS-CoV-2 infection. In TCRdb, the 5' RACE reads were re-called with MiXCR into one record per CDR3 protein. The sample holds approximately 30,000 distinct CDR3 sequences, roughly 6.6% seen once. This material consisted of whole blood, taken at baseline. These receptors originate from an adult who was a healthcare worker with PCR-confirmed SARS-CoV-2 infection or an uninfected control (not recorded which). The CDR3 runs from the conserved cysteine through the conserved F or W. The D gene is left open where the match is weak. Clone size is given for some rows only: seen once, a few or many times, or a class if the clone is expanded.

d_call j_call v_call clone_size cdr3_length cdr3_nt cdr3_aa
. TRBJ1-5 TRBV19 many 12 TGTGCCAGTAGTAGGTACAATCAGCCCCAGCATTTT CASSRYNQPQHF
. TRBJ2-3 TRBV13 many 15 TGTGCCAGCAGCACCCGAGGGCCGGTGGAAGATACGCAGTATTTT CASSTRGPVEDTQYF
TRBD1 TRBJ1-5 TRBV6-1 many 16 TGTGCCAGCAGTACCGGGACAGGGGGAATGGATCAGCCCCAGCATTTT CASSTGTGGMDQPQHF
TRBD2 TRBJ2-1 TRBV2 many 15 TGTGCCAGCAGTGTACTAGCGGGAGTGGGCAATGAGCAGTTCTTC CASSVLAGVGNEQFF
. TRBJ2-6 TRBV9 . 17 TGTGCCAGCAGCGTCGGGACGGACCACTCTGGGGCCAACGTCCTGACTTTC CASSVGTDHSGANVLTF
TRBD1 TRBJ2-5 TRBV20-1 few 14 TGCAGTGCTAGATTGGACAGGGGGAAAGAGACCCAGTACTTC CSARLDRGKETQYF
TRBD2 TRBJ2-1 TRBV12-3/TRBV12-4 few 14 TGTGCCAGCAGGCGACTAGCGGAAGCTAATGAGCAGTTCTTC CASRRLAEANEQFF
. TRBJ2-7 TRBV20-1 few 15 TGCAGTGCTAGTCCCCCGACTAGTCCGGATTACGAGCAGTACTTC CSASPPTSPDYEQYF
TRBD1 TRBJ1-2 TRBV5-4 many 14 TGTGCCAGCAGCCAACAGGGGACTCCCAATGGCTACACCTTC CASSQQGTPNGYTF
. TRBJ2-1 TRBV7-6 many 11 TGTGCCAGCAGCTCTCGAGAGGAGCAGTTCTTC CASSSREEQFF
. TRBJ1-6 TRBV5-1 few 12 TGCGCCAGCAGCCCGGGGGATTCACCCCTCCACTTT CASSPGDSPLHF
. TRBJ1-2 TRBV7-2 many 15 TGTGCCAGCAGCTTTAACAGCATGGCTAACTATGGCTACACCTTC CASSFNSMANYGYTF
TRBD1 TRBJ1-2 TRBV30 few 14 TGTGCCTGGAGCCAAGGGACAGGGGGCAAGGGCTACACCTTC CAWSQGTGGKGYTF
TRBD2 TRBJ2-1 TRBV20-1 many 16 TGCAGTGCTAGAAAACTAATACTAGCGGGAGGCCCGGACGAGTTCTTC CSARKLILAGGPDEFF
. TRBJ1-5 TRBV18 many 17 TGTGCCAGCTCACCACGGCAGGGGCGGAATAGCAATCAGCCCCAGCATTTT CASSPRQGRNSNQPQHF
TRBD1 TRBJ2-3 TRBV7-9 . 15 TGTGCCAGCAGCATTTCGACAGGGGACACAGATACGCAGTATTTT CASSISTGDTDTQYF
. TRBJ2-7 TRBV28 . 12 TGTGCCAGCAGTTTGTATACCCTAGCGCAGTACTTC CASSLYTLAQYF
. TRBJ2-1 TRBV6-2/TRBV6-3 . 15 TGTGCCAGCAGTTACATCGAGAACTTAAACAATGAGCAGTTCTTC CASSYIENLNNEQFF
. TRBJ2-7 TRBV12-2 many 19 TGTGCAAGTCGCTTAGTGCCTCTAGCCCCGGGACTAGGGGGTTGGGAGCAGTACTTC CASRLVPLAPGLGGWEQYF
TRBD2 TRBJ2-1 TRBV30 many 17 TGTGCCTGGAGTGTGTTCTCCGGGAGGCCCAATTACAATGAGCAGTTCTTC CAWSVFSGRPNYNEQFF
. TRBJ2-7 TRBV6-6 many 16 TGTGCCAGCAGTCAACGAACAGGAAAACTCTCCTACGAGCAGTACTTC CASSQRTGKLSYEQYF
. TRBJ2-5 TRBV20-1 few 13 TGCAGTGCTAGAGTCGAGGAACAAGAGACCCAGTACTTC CSARVEEQETQYF
TRBD1 TRBJ2-7 TRBV11-2 . 16 TGTGCCAGCAGCTTAACACCCGGGACAGGGGGATACGAGCAGTACTTC CASSLTPGTGGYEQYF
TRBD1 TRBJ2-1 TRBV24-1 many 17 TGTGCCACCAGTGACCGCGCGACAGGGAGTTCCTACAATGAGCAGTTCTTC CATSDRATGSSYNEQFF
. TRBJ1-5 TRBV7-9 many 12 TGTGCCAGCAGCTTAGACAGTCAGCCCCAGCATTTT CASSLDSQPQHF
. TRBJ1-1 TRBV5-5 few 16 TGTGCCAGCAGCTTGTTAGGGCCGAGTATGAACACTGAAGCTTTCTTT CASSLLGPSMNTEAFF
. TRBJ2-7 TRBV5-6 . 17 TGTGCCAGCAGCTTGTCGAGCCCGGGACGACGGGTCTACGAGCAGTACTTC CASSLSSPGRRVYEQYF
TRBD2 TRBJ2-2 TRBV5-1 many 15 TGCGCCAGCAGCCTGGGACTAGCCTCACCCGGGGAGCTGTTTTTT CASSLGLASPGELFF
. TRBJ1-4 TRBV7-8 few 16 TGTGCCAGCAGCTATGGCTTGAGGACAGCTAATGAAAAACTGTTTTTT CASSYGLRTANEKLFF
TRBD2 TRBJ2-7 TRBV29-1 many 14 TGCAGCGTTCGGACTAGCGGGATCTCCTACGAGCAGTACTTC CSVRTSGISYEQYF
. TRBJ2-7 TRBV20-1 . 12 TGCAGTGCAGACGGCAGACTCTACGAGCAGTACTTC CSADGRLYEQYF
. TRBJ2-1 TRBV28 many 13 TGTGCCAGCAGCCGGGGAGGCCTGCGTGAGCAGTTCTTC CASSRGGLREQFF
. TRBJ2-2 TRBV29-1 many 11 TGCAGCGTTGCAAACACCGGGGAGCTGTTTTTT CSVANTGELFF
. TRBJ1-4 TRBV6-4 . 15 TGTGCCAGCAGTGACTCTAGTGGACCGAATGAAAAACTGTTTTTT CASSDSSGPNEKLFF
. TRBJ2-6 TRBV25-1 few 13 TGTGCCACCGGAATCTCTGGGGCCAACGTCCTGACTTTC CATGISGANVLTF
TRBD2 TRBJ2-1 TRBV4-2 many 19 TGTGCCAGCAGCCAAGATGGACTAGCGGGCCGCTCGGTGGACAATGAGCAGTTCTTC CASSQDGLAGRSVDNEQFF
. TRBJ2-4 TRBV4-3 medium-sized 15 TGCGCCAGCAGCCAAGTTAACGGCAGGGGAGACATTCAGTACTTC CASSQVNGRGDIQYF
. TRBJ2-1 TRBV4-1 many 15 TGCGCCAGCAGCCAAGGCCAGGGGCCCTACAATGAGCAGTTCTTC CASSQGQGPYNEQFF
. TRBJ2-7 TRBV4-1 . 15 TGCGCCAGCAGCCAAGAGGGCGGTGCCTCCTACGAGCAGTACTTC CASSQEGGASYEQYF
. TRBJ2-3 TRBV6-6 few 11 TGTGCCAGCAGTTACCCAGATACGCAGTATTTT CASSYPDTQYF
TRBD2 TRBJ2-1 TRBV3-1 . 15 TGTGCCAGCAGCCAAGATAGCGGGAGCTACAATGAGCAGTTCTTC CASSQDSGSYNEQFF
. TRBJ2-1 TRBV7-2 . 12 TGTGCCAGCAGCCAAGGCGTTAATGAGCAGTTCTTC CASSQGVNEQFF
. TRBJ1-4 TRBV7-2 few 13 TGTGCCAGCACCATTGGAAGGGGTGAAAAACTGTTTTTT CASTIGRGEKLFF
TRBD2 TRBJ2-1 TRBV11-3 few 16 TGTGCCAGCAGCTTAGTAGGCGGGAGTGATATCCATGAGCAGTTCTTC CASSLVGGSDIHEQFF
. TRBJ1-5 TRBV20-1 . 12 TGCAGTGCTAGCCCCGGGAATCAGCCCCAGCATTTT CSASPGNQPQHF
TRBD1 TRBJ2-5 TRBV5-4 few 15 TGTGCCAGCAGCTTGTTCGGGACAGGGGATGAGACCCAGTACTTC CASSLFGTGDETQYF
TRBD1 TRBJ1-4 TRBV4-2 few 14 TGTGCCAGCAGCCAAGGACAGGGAGTCGAAAAACTGTTTTTT CASSQGQGVEKLFF
. TRBJ2-1 TRBV18 many 14 TGTGCCAGCTCACCACCCAGCTCCTACAATGAGCAGTTCTTC CASSPPSSYNEQFF
. TRBJ1-5 TRBV20-1 . 14 TGCAGTGCTAGAGCGGACACGGGCAATCAGCCCCAGCATTTT CSARADTGNQPQHF
. TRBJ2-3 TRBV7-2 . 11 TGTGCCGGTGAAGCGGCAGATACGCAGTATTTT CAGEAADTQYF
. TRBJ1-1 TRBV4-1 . 14 TGCGCCAGCAGCCAGCGGGTAGAGAAAGAGGAAGCTTTCTTT CASSQRVEKEEAFF
TRBD2 TRBJ2-2 TRBV6-2/TRBV6-3 many 17 TGTGCCAGCAGTTACCGGGCTAGCGGGAGCCTTACCGGGGAGCTGTTTTTT CASSYRASGSLTGELFF
. TRBJ2-3 TRBV6-2/TRBV6-3 many 16 TGTGCCAGCAGTCTCACCAGCGTGAGCCGGGTGGATACGCAGTATTTT CASSLTSVSRVDTQYF